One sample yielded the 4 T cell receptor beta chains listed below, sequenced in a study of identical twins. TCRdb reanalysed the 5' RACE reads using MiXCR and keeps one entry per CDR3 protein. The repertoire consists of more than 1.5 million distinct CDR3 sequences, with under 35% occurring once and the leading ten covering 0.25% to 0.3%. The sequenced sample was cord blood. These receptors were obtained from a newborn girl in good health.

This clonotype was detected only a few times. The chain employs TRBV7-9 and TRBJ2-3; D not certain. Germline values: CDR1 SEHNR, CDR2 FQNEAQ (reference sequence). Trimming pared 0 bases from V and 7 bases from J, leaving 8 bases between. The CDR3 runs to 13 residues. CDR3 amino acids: CASSLAEQNTQYF. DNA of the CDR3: TGTGCCAGCAGCTTAGCGGAGCAAAATACGCAGTATTTT.

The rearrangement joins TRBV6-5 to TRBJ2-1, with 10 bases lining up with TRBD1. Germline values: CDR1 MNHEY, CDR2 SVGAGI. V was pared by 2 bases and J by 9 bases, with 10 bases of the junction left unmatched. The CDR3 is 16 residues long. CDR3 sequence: CASSYPGTGANGEQFF. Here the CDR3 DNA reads TGTGCCAGCAGTTACCCAGGGACAGGGGCGAACGGTGAGCAGTTCTTC.

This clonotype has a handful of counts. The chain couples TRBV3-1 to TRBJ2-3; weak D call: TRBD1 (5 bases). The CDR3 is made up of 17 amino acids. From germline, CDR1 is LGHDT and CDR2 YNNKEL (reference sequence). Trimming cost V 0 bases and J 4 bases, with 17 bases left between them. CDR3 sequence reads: CASSQDVGSRAPDTQYF. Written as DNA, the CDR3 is TGTGCCAGCAGCCAAGACGTAGGTAGCAGGGCACCAGATACGCAGTATTTT.

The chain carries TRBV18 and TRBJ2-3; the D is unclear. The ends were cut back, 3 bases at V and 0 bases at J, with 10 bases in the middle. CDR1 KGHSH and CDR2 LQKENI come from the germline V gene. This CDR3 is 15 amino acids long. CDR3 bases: TGTGCCAGCTCACCCCGTTTCATAAGCACAGATACGCAGTATTTT. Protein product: CASSPRFISTDTQYF.